This T cell receptor (beta chain) emerged from a study of untreated major depressive disorder (dated by TCRdb to 2016 to 2019). With respect to the entire study: A cross-sectional case-control design was used to compare T cell phenotype and TCR repertoire between antidepressant-free major depressive disorder patients and individually matched non-depressed controls. The investigation overall reported the following: Because of strict matching and exclusion criteria, the study sample was comparatively small, which limits how generalizable the findings are. For the sequencing comparisons, planned one-tailed tests were run on just three Vbeta families that had been chosen in advance.

Every depressed patient was matched in pairs with a non-depressed control on sex, age, current smoking status and body mass index. Every participant was of European descent. Controls scored 5 or less on the Quick Inventory of Depressive Symptoms-Self Report and had no mood disorder, either currently or at any point in their lifetime. Major medical conditions, Axis I/II comorbidities, regular medication or illicit drug use, and drinking over 100 g alcohol a week were all grounds for excluding any participant. About 30 ml of peripheral blood was collected into EDTA tubes from each participant. Thawed PBMCs underwent magnetic negative selection with the BD IMag Human CD4 T Lymphocyte Enrichment Set to purify CD4+ T cells. A purity of around 96% was typically achieved with the CD4+ enrichment method, as confirmed by flow cytometry. A subgroup of a few case-control pairs, chosen blind to the chemokine receptor expression and flow-cytometric repertoire skewing results, underwent TCRbeta sequencing. All blood samples were collected in the morning at 8:00 a.m., and PBMCs were isolated by Ficoll-Hypaque gradient centrifugation. PBMCs were cryopreserved by gradual cooling to -80 degrees C and were kept in liquid nitrogen until assay.

The Qiagen DNeasy Blood and Tissue Kit was used to extract total genomic DNA from the purified CD4+ T cells. The TCRbeta CDR3 region, defined according to IMGT, was amplified and sequenced using immunoSEQ immunosequencing protocols. Per the source publication's procedure: The immunoSEQ service preprocessed the raw sequence data to correct PCR and sequencing errors. The sequence data were loaded into the immunoSEQ Analyzer and then analyzed further using VDJtools v1.0.7. Patient-control differences were tested with the paired Wilcoxon signed-rank test. TCRdb took over this immuneACCESS table, retaining in-frame rearrangements with V and J assigned. Such tables are incomplete; in checked studies, under half of the missing clones stem from an unresolved V gene, and the remainder is unexplained. For V, J and clone size, that table is used; D and trimming come from the DNA. Across this sample there are around 20,000 clones, with roughly 86% seen only once. Approximately 0.47% of the sample goes to the ten largest clones.

Details on this clone: Its antigen is currently not known. Base qualities are not at hand, and no much larger clone is one base apart.

The sample taken for sequencing was CD4+ T cells from PBMCs. This receptor was taken from a middle-aged woman in good health.

The DNA sequence is as follows: TGTGCCAGCAGCCGGGACCCTAATGAAAAACTGTTTTTT. Translated, this is CASSRDPNEKLFF. In this chain, TRBV7-2 is recombined with TRBJ1-4, with TRBD1 tentatively as D gene (5 bases match). The germline V gene supplies CDR1 SGHTA and CDR2 FQGNSA. The CDR3 has 13 amino acids, counting the end cysteine and phenylalanine. The retained sequence is limited to the CDR3, 39 bases, with the frame set at the first base. V lost 5 bases and J lost 3 bases; the stretch between them is 7 bases long.